The sequence of this T cell receptor (beta chain) was determined in a study of T cells after yellow fever vaccination. A remark on this clonotype: No antigen is known for it. Germline is not matched at one junction end, which may reflect a read error.

5'RACE template switching generated TCR cDNA, adding a universal primer site and UMIs. TCRdb re-called the 5' RACE reads through MiXCR, storing one row per CDR3 protein. The sample has approximately 300,000 distinct CDR3 sequences, around 6.8% seen once. Study-wide findings and caveats: CD4 and CD8 compartments shared a small share of clonotypes, likely from convergent recombination. Reappearance after the booster was observed for most primary-vaccination clones (about 95% CD4, roughly 88% CD8).

This TCR derives from a man between 18 and 29 years old who received the YFV17D yellow fever vaccine. The material was PBMCs, obtained roughly 45 days after the first yellow fever vaccination.

In DNA form, the CDR3 reads TGCTCCGGGGCAGCAAACAATGAGCAGTTCTTC. As protein: CSGAANNEQFF. The rearrangement links TRBV7-9 to TRBJ2-1; TRBD1 or TRBD2 may be the D gene (5 bases each). The CDR3 covers 11 residues. Germline CDR1 and CDR2: SEHNR and FQNEAQ (reference sequence).